The entry that follows covers one T cell receptor (beta chain) sequence. The sample belongs to a study of shared clonotypes between healthy human individuals. The repertoire was sequenced with immunoSEQ multiplex PCR; TCRdb's copy has only in-frame clones and lacks some. The data contain roughly 640,000 clones, 74% of them seen just once; the ten biggest clones take up 1.7%. Donation came from healthy HIV-negative adults that had no recent acute infections or vaccinations. CDR1 SGHRS and CDR2 YFSETQ come from the germline V gene. Trimming at V came to 2 bases and at J to 10 bases, leaving 6 bases not matched to a gene. The CDR3 sequence is 14 residues long.

The rearrangement joins TRBV5-1 to TRBJ2-1; 10 bases are a match to TRBD1. This clonotype originated in a woman aged 25-40 years in good health. Sequencing input: memory CD4+ T cells sorted from blood. Subset specified: CD45RA-negative fraction. CDR3 region: CASSFGTGAREQFF. The CDR3, as DNA: TGCGCCAGCAGCTTCGGGACAGGGGCCAGGGAGCAGTTCTTC.